This T cell receptor beta chain was retrieved from a study of blood T cells in healthy people across ages. The CDR3 loop spans 16 amino acids. The germline gives CDR1 MGHRA, CDR2 YSYEKL. V was pared by 0 bases and J by 1 base, with 5 bases of the junction left unmatched. This clonotype came up once. Then a second PCR, running roughly 7 to 11 cycles, was carried out with a sample-barcoded 5' primer and a J-beta primer mix. One entry per CDR3 protein, called by TCRdb with MiXCR from the 5' RACE reads. The sample yields 1,300,000 or so distinct CDR3 sequences, around 59% seen once. Sequenced material: blood. V gene TRBV4-1 combines with J gene TRBJ2-7; 8 positions agree with TRBD1. This TCR derives from a man younger than 30 in good health. CDR3 loop: CASSQDGRTGSYEQYF. CDR3 sequence (DNA): TGCGCCAGCAGCCAAGATGGCAGGACAGGGTCCTACGAGCAGTACTTC.